The TCR beta chain described here comes from a study of blood T cell repertoires in COVID-19. Looking at the study overall: Material from acute and convalescent COVID-19 was sourced from the United States, Italy and Spain.

The CDR3 spans 14 residues. The V end was cut by 7 bases, the J end by 6 bases, with 16 bases between. Germline CDR1 MNHEY, CDR2 SVGAGI. Original handling: Scientists estimated how many nucleated cells there were by amplifying reference gene primers. Sequenced by immunoSEQ multiplex PCR; TCRdb stores in-frame clones only, minus some. V, J and clone size are those of that table, while D and trimming were read from the DNA. The sample yields about 300,000 clones, approximately 86% seen once. The TCR originated in a man between 65 and 79 years old with acute or convalescent COVID-19. This chain links TRBV6-5 with TRBJ2-1; D might be TRBD1 (5 bases). Sequencing was done on a sample of peripheral blood. In DNA, the CDR3 is TGTGCCAGCATAACAGGAGACCCCCTCAATGAGCAGTTCTTC. It encodes CASITGDPLNEQFF.